The rows below give T cell receptor beta chains drawn from one sample of a study of cytomegalovirus exposure and HLA in healthy donors. The table came from immunoSEQ multiplex PCR; TCRdb's copy has only in-frame clones and leaves some out. This table has some 170,000 clones, less than 90% appearing once. The sample was PBMCs. These receptors all stem from a man younger than 40 in good health and CMV-seropositive. Both conserved end residues are part of each CDR3. A D gene is named only where the DNA matches it firmly. Some rows mark clone size as missing; the rest say once, few, many or name a class of expanded clone.

v_call,d_call,clone_size,cdr3_length,j_call,cdr3_aa,cdr3_nt
TRBV28,TRBD2,.,16,TRBJ2-1,CASTLPERGTYNEQFF,TGTGCCAGCACCTTACCGGAGCGGGGGACATACAATGAGCAGTTCTTC
TRBV9,.,.,15,TRBJ1-4,CASSGAIGGDEKLFF,TGTGCCAGCAGCGGGGCCATAGGGGGGGATGAAAAACTGTTTTTT
TRBV29-1,.,.,13,TRBJ1-5,CSAAEGFNQPQHF,TGCAGCGCCGCCGAGGGTTTCAATCAGCCCCAGCATTTT
TRBV19,TRBD1,few,17,TRBJ1-5,CASTEVFRGRSNQPQHF,TGTGCCAGCACAGAAGTATTCAGGGGGCGAAGCAATCAGCCCCAGCATTTT
TRBV7-8,.,.,13,TRBJ1-1,CASSLERNTEAFF,TGTGCCAGCAGCTTAGAGCGGAACACTGAAGCTTTCTTT
TRBV28,.,.,12,TRBJ2-1,CASSSIVDEQFF,TGTGCCAGCAGTTCCATAGTGGATGAGCAGTTCTTC
TRBV7-2,.,.,13,TRBJ1-1,CASSLSQNTEAFF,TGTGCCAGCAGCTTATCCCAGAACACTGAAGCTTTCTTT
TRBV20-1,.,.,10,TRBJ1-1,CSALWSEAFF,TGCAGTGCTCTCTGGAGTGAAGCTTTCTTT
TRBV5-1,.,.,16,TRBJ1-3,CASSLAGYLSGNTIYF,TGCGCCAGCAGCTTGGCGGGTTATTTGTCTGGAAACACCATATATTTT
TRBV10-3,TRBD1,.,14,TRBJ1-2,CASSESGTGGGYTF,TGTGCCAGCAGTGAATCCGGGACAGGGGGTGGCTACACCTTC
TRBV7-2,.,.,13,TRBJ2-3,CASKEVNTDTQYF,TGTGCCAGCAAGGAGGTCAACACAGATACGCAGTATTTT
TRBV30,TRBD1,few,13,TRBJ1-1,CAWSPDRGTEAFF,TGTGCCTGGAGTCCAGACAGGGGAACTGAAGCTTTCTTT
TRBV7-9,.,.,13,TRBJ1-2,CASSLGGSYGYTF,TGTGCCAGCAGCTTAGGGGGCAGCTATGGCTACACCTTC
TRBV6-6,TRBD1,.,14,TRBJ2-7,CASSLNRGLYEQYF,TGTGCCAGCAGTCTCAACAGGGGCCTCTACGAGCAGTACTTC
TRBV9,.,.,14,TRBJ1-3,CASSLAGGGNTIYF,TGTGCCAGCAGCCTCGCCGGGGGGGGAAACACCATATATTTT
TRBV4-2,.,.,14,TRBJ1-4,CASSQDPRRGKLFF,TGTGCCAGCAGCCAAGACCCCCGCCGCGGAAAACTGTTTTTT
TRBV12-2,.,.,18,TRBJ2-7,CASRKGKGLGGMDYEQYF,TGTGCAAGTCGCAAGGGGAAGGGCCTGGGGGGAATGGACTACGAGCAGTACTTC
TRBV19,.,.,15,TRBJ1-5,CASSINFIGGQPQHF,TGTGCCAGTAGTATAAACTTTATAGGCGGTCAGCCCCAGCATTTT
TRBV30,.,.,13,TRBJ2-5,CAWRDQGPETQYF,TGTGCCTGGAGAGATCAGGGGCCAGAGACCCAGTACTTC
TRBV5-6,TRBD2,.,17,TRBJ2-3,CASSLDFGSGATDTQYF,TGTGCCAGCAGCTTGGATTTCGGTAGCGGGGCAACGGATACGCAGTATTTT
TRBV13,TRBD1,.,15,TRBJ2-5,CASSLAQGAGETQYF,TGTGCCAGCAGCTTAGCACAGGGGGCCGGCGAGACCCAGTACTTC
TRBV30,.,.,13,TRBJ2-7,CAWSALFSYEQYF,TGTGCCTGGAGTGCACTCTTCTCCTACGAGCAGTACTTC
TRBV20-1,.,.,11,TRBJ1-4,CSARVSEKLFF,TGCAGTGCTAGAGTATCCGAAAAACTGTTTTTT
TRBV5-3,TRBD1,.,19,TRBJ2-3,CARSLRGKRVTGGSDTQYF,TGTGCCAGAAGCTTGAGGGGAAAAAGAGTGACAGGGGGCTCAGATACGCAGTATTTT
TRBV7-8,TRBD1,.,15,TRBJ1-2,CASSPDRRGPDGYTF,TGTGCCAGCAGCCCCGACAGGAGGGGGCCGGATGGCTACACCTTC
TRBV10-3,.,once,18,TRBJ2-6,CAISRQRCRQSRANVLTF,TGTGCCATCAGTCGACAACGCTGTAGACAAAGTAGGGCCAACGTCCTGACTTTC
TRBV18,TRBD2,.,14,TRBJ2-7,CASSPSGGAFEQYF,TGTGCCAGCTCACCGAGCGGGGGGGCCTTCGAGCAGTACTTC
TRBV28,TRBD2,.,11,TRBJ2-1,CASSGRGSKLF,TGTGCCAGCAGTGGGCGGGGGTCTAAGCTCTTC
TRBV2,TRBD1,.,16,TRBJ1-3,CASSARQGPGGNTIYF,TGTGCCAGCAGCGCAAGACAGGGGCCTGGTGGAAACACCATATATTTT
TRBV5-4,.,.,14,TRBJ1-3,CASSFQGTGNTIYF,TGTGCCAGCAGCTTCCAGGGGACTGGAAACACCATATATTTT
TRBV6-5,.,few,13,TRBJ1-1,CASRSGPHTEAFF,TGTGCCAGCAGATCGGGTCCTCACACTGAAGCTTTCTTT
TRBV7-9,.,.,15,TRBJ2-1,CASSLAGVATGEQFF,TGTGCCAGCAGCTTAGCAGGGGTAGCTACGGGTGAGCAGTTCTTC
TRBV9,TRBD2,.,14,TRBJ2-5,CASPPLAAQETQYF,TGTGCCAGCCCCCCCCTAGCGGCGCAAGAGACCCAGTACTTC
TRBV9,TRBD2,.,15,TRBJ2-1,CASSASGTSADEQFF,TGTGCCAGCAGCGCCTCCGGGACTAGCGCGGATGAGCAGTTCTTC
TRBV10-3,TRBD1,once,14,TRBJ2-5,CAISATGGDETQYF,TGTGCCATCAGTGCGACAGGGGGCGACGAGACCCAGTACTTC
TRBV11-2,.,.,19,TRBJ2-1,CASSLPDGLGGRSYNEQFF,TGTGCCAGCAGCTTGCCCGACGGGTTGGGTGGGAGGTCCTACAATGAGCAGTTCTTC
TRBV7-9,.,.,14,TRBJ2-5,CASSPAGGRETQYF,TGTGCCAGCAGCCCTGCCGGAGGGCGAGAGACCCAGTACTTC
TRBV15,.,.,14,TRBJ1-1,CATSRGEVAHEAFF,TGTGCCACCAGCAGAGGGGAGGTAGCCCATGAAGCTTTCTTT
TRBV9,.,.,16,TRBJ2-7,CASSVEERTKNYEQYF,TGTGCCAGCAGCGTAGAAGAGCGGACGAAGAACTACGAGCAGTACTTC
TRBV9,TRBD1,.,14,TRBJ2-3,CASSSRQGEPTQYF,TGTGCCAGCAGCTCCCGACAGGGAGAACCTACGCAGTATTTT
TRBV6-1,.,.,15,TRBJ2-4,CASGGTALAKNIQYF,TGTGCCAGCGGGGGGACAGCCCTAGCCAAAAACATTCAGTACTTC
TRBV9,.,.,12,TRBJ2-3,CASSVPGDTQYF,TGTGCCAGCAGCGTACCCGGAGATACGCAGTATTTT